These 8 T cell receptor beta chains were sequenced from one sample in a study of T cells after somatic rescue of genetic block. Clones were sequenced by immunoSEQ multiplex PCR, and TCRdb holds only the in-frame ones, with some missing. The data hold roughly 51,000 clones, with about 96% observed a single time. Sample: peripheral blood mononuclear cells (PBMCs). These receptor sequences come from a child younger than two.

The chain uses TRBV19 and TRBJ2-2, with D unclear. The CDR3 consists of 13 residues. V dropped 5 bases and J dropped 1 base, with 5 bases sitting between them. Germline CDR1 is LNHDA and CDR2 is SQIVND (reference sequence). For the CDR3, the DNA is TGTGCCAGTAGTTTGGGGAACACCGGGGAGCTGTTTTTT. Encoded protein: CASSLGNTGELFF.

The gene calls are TRBV10-3 and TRBJ2-3; D call uncertain. Per the germline V gene, CDR1 is ENHRY and CDR2 is SYGVKD. This CDR3 region has 12 residues. The V gene lost 0 bases and the J gene lost 4 bases, with 2 bases spanning the gap. The CDR3 here is CAISESADTQYF. The CDR3 bases are TGTGCCATCAGTGAGTCAGCAGATACGCAGTATTTT.

The rearrangement joins TRBV10-3 to TRBJ2-5; D is ambiguous. The ends were cut back, 3 bases at V and 5 bases at J, with 7 bases in the middle. Germline loops: CDR1 ENHRY, CDR2 SYGVKD. There are 12 residues in the CDR3. CDR3 in DNA: TGTGCCATCAGTGATCCGCGGGAGACCCAGTACTTC. It is translated as CAISDPRETQYF.

The chain employs TRBV4-2 and TRBJ2-1, with D perhaps TRBD2 (5 bases). This CDR3 contains 16 residues. V shed 3 bases and J shed 0 bases, with 12 bases lying between them. Germline lookup yields CDR1 LGHNA and CDR2 YNFKEQ. The CDR3 loop reads CASSHESGPSYNEQFF. DNA of the CDR3: TGTGCCAGCAGCCATGAGAGCGGACCCTCCTACAATGAGCAGTTCTTC.

This clone was recorded only once. The J gene is TRBJ2-7, the V gene TRBV11-2; possible D gene TRBD1, 7 bases. Trimming pared 4 bases from V and 2 bases from J, leaving 12 bases between. Germline CDR1 reads SGHAT; CDR2 reads FQNNGV. The CDR3 length is 14 residues. CDR3 in DNA: TGTGCCAGCAGCTCGACTAGGGGGCCCTACGAGCAGTACTTC. Its protein product is CASSSTRGPYEQYF.

The rearrangement uses TRBV4-2 and TRBJ2-1, with 8 bases identical to TRBD2. Trimming at V came to 2 bases and at J to 4 bases, leaving 4 bases not matched to a gene. CDR3 length: 15 residues. Germline V gives CDR1 LGHNA, CDR2 YNFKEQ. The CDR3 coding sequence is TGTGCCAGCAGCCAATTGTCTAGCGGGTACAATGAGCAGTTCTTC. Amino acids: CASSQLSSGYNEQFF.

The chain employs TRBV27 and TRBJ1-2; D perhaps matches TRBD1 (6 bases). From germline, CDR1 is MNHEY and CDR2 SMNVEV (reference sequence). The CDR3 is 13 residues long. The ends were cut back, 3 bases at V and 2 bases at J, with 7 bases in the middle. The CDR3 DNA is TGTGCCAGCAGTTTTACAGGGAACTATGGCTACACCTTC. Its protein is CASSFTGNYGYTF.

This chain connects TRBV7-2 to TRBJ2-7; TRBD1 might be the D (6 bases). Trimming took off 5 bases at V and 3 bases at J, with 11 bases between the two ends. In germline, CDR1 is SGHTA, CDR2 FQGNSA. This CDR3 spans 13 amino acids. DNA for the CDR3: TGTGCCAGCAGCCGGGACACCTACTACGAGCAGTACTTC. This sequence encodes CASSRDTYYEQYF. Full variable domain (missing parts from reference TRBV7-2 and TRBJ2-7): GAGVSQSPSNKVTEKGKDVELRCDPISGHTALYWYRQSLGQGLEFLIYFQGNSAPDKSGLPSDRFSAERTGGSVSTLTIQRTQQEDSAVYLCASSRDTYYEQYFGPGTRLTVT.